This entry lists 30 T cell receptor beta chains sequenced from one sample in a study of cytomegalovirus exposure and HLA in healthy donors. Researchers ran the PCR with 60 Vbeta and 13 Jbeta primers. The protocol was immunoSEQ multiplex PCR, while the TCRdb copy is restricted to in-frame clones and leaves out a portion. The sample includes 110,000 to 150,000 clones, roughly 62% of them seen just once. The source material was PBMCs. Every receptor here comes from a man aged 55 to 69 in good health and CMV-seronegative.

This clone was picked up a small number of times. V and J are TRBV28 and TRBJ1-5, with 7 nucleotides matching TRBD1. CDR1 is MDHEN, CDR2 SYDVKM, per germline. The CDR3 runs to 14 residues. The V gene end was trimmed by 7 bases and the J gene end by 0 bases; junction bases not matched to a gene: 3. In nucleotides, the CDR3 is TGTGCCAGCACGGACAGGAGTAGCAATCAGCCCCAGCATTTT. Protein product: CASTDRSSNQPQHF.

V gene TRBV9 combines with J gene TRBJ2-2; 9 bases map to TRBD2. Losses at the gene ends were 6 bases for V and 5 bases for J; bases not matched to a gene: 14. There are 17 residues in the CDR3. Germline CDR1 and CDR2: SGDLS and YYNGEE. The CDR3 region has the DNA TGTGCCAGCACCCCCACCCCCAGCGGGAGGCGGACCGGGGAGCTGTTTTTT. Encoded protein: CASTPTPSGRRTGELFF.

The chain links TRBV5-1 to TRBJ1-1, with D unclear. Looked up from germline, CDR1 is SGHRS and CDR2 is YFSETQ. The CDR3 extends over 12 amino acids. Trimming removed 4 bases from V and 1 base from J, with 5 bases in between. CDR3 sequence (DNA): TGCGCCAGCAGCCCAGGGAACACTGAAGCTTTCTTT. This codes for CASSPGNTEAFF.

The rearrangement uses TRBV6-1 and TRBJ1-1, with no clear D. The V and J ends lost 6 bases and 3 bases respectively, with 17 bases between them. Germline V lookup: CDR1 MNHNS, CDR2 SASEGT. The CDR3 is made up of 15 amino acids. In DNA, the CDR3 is TGTGCCAGCAGCACCTGGGCGGGAGGTGACACTGAAGCTTTCTTT. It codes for CASSTWAGGDTEAFF.

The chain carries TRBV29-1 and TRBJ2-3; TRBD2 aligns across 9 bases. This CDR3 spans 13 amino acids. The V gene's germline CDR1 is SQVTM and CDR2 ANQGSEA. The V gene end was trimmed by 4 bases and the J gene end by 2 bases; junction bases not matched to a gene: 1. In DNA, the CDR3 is TGCAGCGTTGCTAGCGGGACCACAGATACGCAGTATTTT. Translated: CSVASGTTDTQYF.

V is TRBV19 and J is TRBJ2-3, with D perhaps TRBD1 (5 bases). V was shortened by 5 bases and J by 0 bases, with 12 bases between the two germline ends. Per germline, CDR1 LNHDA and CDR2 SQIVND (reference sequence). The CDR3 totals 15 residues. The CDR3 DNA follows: TGTGCCAGTAGTGAGACAGCCACTAGCACAGATACGCAGTATTTT. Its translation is CASSETATSTDTQYF.

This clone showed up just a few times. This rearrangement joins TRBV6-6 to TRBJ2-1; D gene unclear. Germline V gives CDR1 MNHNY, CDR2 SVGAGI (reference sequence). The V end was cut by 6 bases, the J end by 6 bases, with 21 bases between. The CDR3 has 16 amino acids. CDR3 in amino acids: CASSVPRSSPINEQFF. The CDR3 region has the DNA TGTGCCAGCAGCGTACCTAGGTCATCCCCAATCAATGAGCAGTTCTTC.

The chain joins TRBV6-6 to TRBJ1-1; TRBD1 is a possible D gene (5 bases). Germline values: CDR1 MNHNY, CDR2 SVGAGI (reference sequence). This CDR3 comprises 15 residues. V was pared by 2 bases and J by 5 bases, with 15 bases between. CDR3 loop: CASSYDSGGGTEAFF. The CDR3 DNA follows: TGTGCCAGCAGTTACGATTCGGGGGGAGGAACTGAAGCTTTCTTT.

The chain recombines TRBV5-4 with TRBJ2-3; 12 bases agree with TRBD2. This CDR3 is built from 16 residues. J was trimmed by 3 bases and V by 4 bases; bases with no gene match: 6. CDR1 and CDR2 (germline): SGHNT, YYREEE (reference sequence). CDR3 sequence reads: CASSPQTSGSTDTQYF. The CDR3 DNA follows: TGTGCCAGCAGCCCACAGACTAGCGGGAGTACAGATACGCAGTATTTT. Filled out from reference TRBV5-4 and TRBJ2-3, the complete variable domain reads ETGVTQSPTHLIKTRGQQVTLRCSSQSGHNTVSWYQQALGQGPQFIFQYYREEENGRGNFPPRFSGLQFPNYSSELNVNALELDDSALYLCASSPQTSGSTDTQYFGPGTRLTVL.

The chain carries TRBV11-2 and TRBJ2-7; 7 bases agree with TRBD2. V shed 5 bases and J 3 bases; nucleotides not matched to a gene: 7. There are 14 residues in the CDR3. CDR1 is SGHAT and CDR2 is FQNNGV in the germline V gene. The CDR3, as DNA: TGTGCCAGCAGCCGGGGGGTTGGAGACTACGAGCAGTACTTC. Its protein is CASSRGVGDYEQYF.

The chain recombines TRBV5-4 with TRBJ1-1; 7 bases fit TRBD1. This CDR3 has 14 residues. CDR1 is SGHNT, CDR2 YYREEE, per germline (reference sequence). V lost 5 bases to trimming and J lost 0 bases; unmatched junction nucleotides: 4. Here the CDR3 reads CASRPRGLNTEAFF. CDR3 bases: TGTGCCAGCAGACCTAGGGGGCTGAACACTGAAGCTTTCTTT.

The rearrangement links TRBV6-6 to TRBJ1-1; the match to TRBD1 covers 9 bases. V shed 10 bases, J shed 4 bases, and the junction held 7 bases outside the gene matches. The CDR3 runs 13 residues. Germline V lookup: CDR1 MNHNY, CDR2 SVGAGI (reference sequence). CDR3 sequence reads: CANRDRAGTEAFF. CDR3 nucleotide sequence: TGTGCCAACAGGGACAGGGCTGGCACTGAAGCTTTCTTT.

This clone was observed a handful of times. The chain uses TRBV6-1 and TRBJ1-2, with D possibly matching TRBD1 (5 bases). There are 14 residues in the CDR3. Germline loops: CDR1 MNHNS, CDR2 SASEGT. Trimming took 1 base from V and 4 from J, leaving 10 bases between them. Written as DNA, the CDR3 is TGTGCCAGCAGTGAAGATAACAGGAGCTATGGCTACACCTTC. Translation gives CASSEDNRSYGYTF.

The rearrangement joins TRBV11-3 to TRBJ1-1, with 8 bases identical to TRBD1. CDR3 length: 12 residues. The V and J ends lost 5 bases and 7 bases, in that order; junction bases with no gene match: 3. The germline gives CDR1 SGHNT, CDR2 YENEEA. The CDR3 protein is CASSHRGDEAFF. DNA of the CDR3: TGTGCCAGCAGCCACAGGGGGGATGAAGCTTTCTTT.

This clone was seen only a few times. The CDR3 is CATRDSVLDQPQHF. The CDR3 region has the DNA TGTGCCACCAGGGACTCCGTTTTGGATCAGCCCCAGCATTTT. This rearrangement joins TRBV5-4 to TRBJ1-5; D is perhaps TRBD1 (5 bases). CDR3 length: 14 amino acids. The V and J ends lost 9 bases and 5 bases respectively, with 18 bases between them. Germline V gives CDR1 SGHNT, CDR2 YYREEE (reference sequence).

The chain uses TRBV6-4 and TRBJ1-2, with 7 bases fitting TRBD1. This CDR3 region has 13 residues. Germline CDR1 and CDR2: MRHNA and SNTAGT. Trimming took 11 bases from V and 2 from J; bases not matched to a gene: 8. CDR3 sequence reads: CASRKGQNYGYTF. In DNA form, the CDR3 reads TGTGCCTCCCGAAAGGGACAGAACTATGGCTACACCTTC.

The CDR3: CASRKTGYYEQYF. The CDR3 DNA reads as TGTGCCAGCAGAAAGACAGGGTACTACGAGCAGTACTTC. V gene TRBV6-5 combines with J gene TRBJ2-7, with TRBD1 matching over 7 bases. The CDR3 is made up of 13 amino acids. The V gene end was trimmed by 6 bases and the J gene end by 3 bases; junction bases not matched to a gene: 5. CDR1 MNHEY and CDR2 SVGAGI come from the germline V gene.

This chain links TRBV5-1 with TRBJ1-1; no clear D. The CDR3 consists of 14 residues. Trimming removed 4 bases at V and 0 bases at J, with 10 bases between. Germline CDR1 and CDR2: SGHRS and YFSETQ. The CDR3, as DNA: TGCGCCAGCAGCCAAGTCCAGATGAACACTGAAGCTTTCTTT. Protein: CASSQVQMNTEAFF.

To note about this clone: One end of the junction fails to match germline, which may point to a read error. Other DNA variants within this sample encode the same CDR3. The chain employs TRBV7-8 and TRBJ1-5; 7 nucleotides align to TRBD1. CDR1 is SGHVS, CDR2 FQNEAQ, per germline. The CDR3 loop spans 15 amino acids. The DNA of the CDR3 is TGCGCCAGCAGCCGAAGGACAGGCGGCAATCAGCCCCAGCATTTT. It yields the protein CASSRRTGGNQPQHF.

CDR3 in DNA: TGCGCCAGCAGGCCGGGACTAGGCCACAATGAGCAGTTCTTC. Encoded protein: CASRPGLGHNEQFF. The chain recombines TRBV5-1 with TRBJ2-1; 8 bases line up with TRBD2. Germline CDR1 and CDR2: SGHRS and YFSETQ. The CDR3 extends over 14 amino acids. The V gene end was trimmed by 5 bases and the J gene end by 5 bases; junction bases not matched to a gene: 6.

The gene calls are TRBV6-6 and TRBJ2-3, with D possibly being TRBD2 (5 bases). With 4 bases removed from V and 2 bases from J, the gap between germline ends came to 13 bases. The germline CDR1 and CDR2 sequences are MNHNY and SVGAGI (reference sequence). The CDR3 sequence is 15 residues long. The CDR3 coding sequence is TGTGCCAGCAGTTTAAATTATCGGGACACAGATACGCAGTATTTT. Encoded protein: CASSLNYRDTDTQYF.

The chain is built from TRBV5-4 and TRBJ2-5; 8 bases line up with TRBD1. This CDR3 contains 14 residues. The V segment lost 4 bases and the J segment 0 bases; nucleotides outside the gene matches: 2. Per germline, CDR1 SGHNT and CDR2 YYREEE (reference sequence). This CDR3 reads CASSRTGYQETQYF. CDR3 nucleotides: TGTGCCAGCAGCAGGACAGGGTACCAAGAGACCCAGTACTTC.

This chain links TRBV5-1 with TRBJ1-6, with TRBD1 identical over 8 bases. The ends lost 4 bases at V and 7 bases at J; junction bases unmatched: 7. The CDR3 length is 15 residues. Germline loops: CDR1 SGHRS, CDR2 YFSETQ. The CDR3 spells CASSPGTGGNSPLHF. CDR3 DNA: TGCGCCAGCAGCCCTGGGACAGGCGGCAATTCACCCCTCCACTTT.

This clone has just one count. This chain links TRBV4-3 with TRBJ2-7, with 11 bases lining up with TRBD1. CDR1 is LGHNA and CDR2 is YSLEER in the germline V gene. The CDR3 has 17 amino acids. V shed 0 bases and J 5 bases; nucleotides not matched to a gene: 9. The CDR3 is CASSQDGGQGDIHEQYF. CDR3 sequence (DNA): TGCGCCAGCAGCCAAGATGGGGGACAGGGGGATATCCACGAGCAGTACTTC.

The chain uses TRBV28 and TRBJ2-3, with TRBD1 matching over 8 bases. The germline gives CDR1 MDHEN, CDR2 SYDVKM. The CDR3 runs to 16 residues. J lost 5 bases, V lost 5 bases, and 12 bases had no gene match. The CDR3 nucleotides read TGTGCCAGCAGTCGAGACAGGGGCAGGGTGAGAGATACGCAGTATTTT. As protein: CASSRDRGRVRDTQYF.

The CDR3 nucleotides read TGTGCCAGCACTACTCCCCAGGGGTCAGAGCAGTTCTTC. This translates into CASTTPQGSEQFF. The chain uses TRBV6-6 and TRBJ2-1; possibly TRBD1 for D (6 bases). CDR3 length equals 13 residues. Germline V gene sequence: CDR1 MNHNY, CDR2 SVGAGI (reference sequence). V lost 7 bases and J 10 bases, leaving 17 bases between the germline ends.

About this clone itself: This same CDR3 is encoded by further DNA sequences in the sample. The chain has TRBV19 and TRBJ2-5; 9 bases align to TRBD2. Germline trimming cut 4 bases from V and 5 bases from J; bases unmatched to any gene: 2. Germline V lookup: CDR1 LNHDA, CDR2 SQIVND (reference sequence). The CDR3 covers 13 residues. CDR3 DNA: TGTGCCAGTAGTACCCTAGCGGGGGAGACCCAGTACTTC. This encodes CASSTLAGETQYF.

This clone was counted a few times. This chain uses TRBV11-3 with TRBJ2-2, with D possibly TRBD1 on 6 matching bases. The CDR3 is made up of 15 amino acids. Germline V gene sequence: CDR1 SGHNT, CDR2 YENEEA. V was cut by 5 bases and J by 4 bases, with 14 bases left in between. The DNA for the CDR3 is TGTGCCAGCAGCCCCACTAGGGGGAGCACCGGGGAGCTGTTTTTT. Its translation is CASSPTRGSTGELFF.

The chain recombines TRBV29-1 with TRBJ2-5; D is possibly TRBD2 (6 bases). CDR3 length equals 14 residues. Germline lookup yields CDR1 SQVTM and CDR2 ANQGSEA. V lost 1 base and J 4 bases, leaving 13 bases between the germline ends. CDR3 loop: CSVEVRGTRETQYF. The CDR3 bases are TGCAGCGTTGAAGTTCGCGGGACCCGAGAGACCCAGTACTTC. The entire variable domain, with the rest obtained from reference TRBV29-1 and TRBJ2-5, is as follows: SAVISQKPSRDICQRGTSLTIQCQVDSQVTMMFWYRQQPGQSLTLIATANQGSEATYESGFVIDKFPISRPNLTFSTLTVSNMSPEDSSIYLCSVEVRGTRETQYFGPGTRLLVL.

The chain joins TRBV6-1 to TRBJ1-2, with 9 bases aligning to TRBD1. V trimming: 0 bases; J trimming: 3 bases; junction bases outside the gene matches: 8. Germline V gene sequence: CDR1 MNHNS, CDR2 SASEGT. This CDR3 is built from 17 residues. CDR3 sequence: CASSEAGGTGYDYGYTF. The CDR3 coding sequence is TGTGCCAGCAGTGAAGCGGGGGGGACAGGGTACGACTATGGCTACACCTTC.